The next 30 T cell receptor beta chains were all read from a single sample in a study of blood T cell repertoires in COVID-19. The assay was immunoSEQ multiplex PCR, and TCRdb's table has in-frame clones only and misses some. The data show approximately 670,000 clones, around 89% seen once. Sequencing was performed on peripheral blood. These receptors were collected from a woman aged 18-30 years with acute or convalescent COVID-19.

The rearrangement joins TRBV11-3 to TRBJ2-7, with TRBD1 as a possible D gene (5 bases). Trimming removed 1 base from V and 6 bases from J, with 10 bases in between. The V gene's germline CDR1 is SGHNT and CDR2 YENEEA. The CDR3 contains 13 residues. The CDR3 DNA reads as TGTGCCAGCAGCTTAGTAAGGGGATCCGAGCAGTACTTC. It encodes CASSLVRGSEQYF.

The rearrangement joins TRBV5-5 to TRBJ1-6; TRBD1 is a possible D gene (6 bases). V was clipped by 4 bases and J by 5 bases, with 10 bases between them. The germline CDR1 and CDR2 sequences are SGHKS and YYEKEE (reference sequence). The CDR3 loop spans 14 amino acids. The CDR3 sequence: CASSNRVDNSPLHF. The CDR3 coding sequence is TGTGCCAGCAGCAACAGGGTAGATAATTCACCCCTCCACTTT.

This clone occurred once. The rearrangement links TRBV6-4 to TRBJ2-3; 10 bases line up with TRBD2. CDR1 is MRHNA, CDR2 SNTAGT, per germline. V lost 6 bases and J lost 1; bases outside the gene matches: 7. This CDR3 is built from 16 residues. CDR3 region: CASSYGTSERTDTQYF. The CDR3 nucleotides read TGTGCCAGCAGCTATGGGACTAGCGAGCGCACAGATACGCAGTATTTT.

The gene calls are TRBV5-1 and TRBJ2-7, with D possibly being TRBD2 (5 bases). Trimming pared 1 base from V and 0 bases from J, leaving 8 bases between. The CDR3 has 14 residues. CDR1 SGHRS and CDR2 YFSETQ come from the germline V gene. CDR3 sequence reads: CASSLRGTSYEQYF. CDR3 in DNA: TGCGCCAGCAGCTTGCGGGGAACCTCCTACGAGCAGTACTTC.

This chain links TRBV18 with TRBJ2-3, with D unresolved. The germline gives CDR1 KGHSH, CDR2 LQKENI. V was clipped by 6 bases and J by 5 bases, with 15 bases between them. This CDR3 is 14 amino acids long. CDR3 region: CASSLPGSEDTQYF. The DNA for the CDR3 is TGTGCCAGCTCTTTGCCGGGTTCGGAAGATACGCAGTATTTT.

The CDR3: CASSEGGQGGQPQHF. DNA of the CDR3: TGTGCCAGCAGTGAAGGCGGACAGGGGGGACAGCCCCAGCATTTT. The J gene is TRBJ1-5, the V gene TRBV2, with TRBD1 matching over 10 bases. The CDR3 is made up of 15 amino acids. Looked up from germline, CDR1 is SNHLY and CDR2 is FYNNEI. J lost 7 bases, V lost 1 base, and 4 bases had no gene match.

The J gene is TRBJ2-7, the V gene TRBV5-8; D is uncertain. Trimming stripped 1 base from V and 4 bases from J, with 6 bases between. The V gene's germline CDR1 is SGHTS and CDR2 YDEGEE. CDR3 length: 12 residues. The CDR3 DNA follows: TGTGCCAGCAGCTTGCGCGAGTACGAGCAGTACTTC. Amino acid sequence: CASSLREYEQYF.

The chain links TRBV2 to TRBJ1-2; 8 bases align to TRBD1. Germline assignment: CDR1 SNHLY and CDR2 FYNNEI. CDR3 length: 13 amino acids. V shed 3 bases, J shed 9 bases, and the junction held 6 bases outside the gene matches. CDR3 nucleotide sequence: TGTGCCAGCAGTGACCTGACAGGGGCAAGCTACACCTTC. It yields the protein CASSDLTGASYTF.

J is TRBJ2-2 and V is TRBV27; 7 bases line up with TRBD1. V lost 7 bases, J lost 2 bases, and 4 bases stayed unmatched. The CDR3 length is 14 residues. Germline V CDR1 and CDR2: MNHEY, SMNVEV (reference sequence). The CDR3 here is CASIAGGNTGELFF. CDR3 bases: TGTGCCAGCATTGCAGGGGGTAACACCGGGGAGCTGTTTTTT.

This clone is a singleton in its sample. The DNA for the CDR3 is TGTGCCAGCGGTCTTAGGGGCTTAAGATTTTTT. It is translated as CASGLRGLRFF. V and J are TRBV2 and TRBJ1-4, with TRBD1 as a possible D gene (5 bases). Germline CDR1 reads SNHLY; CDR2 reads FYNNEI. V lost 8 bases and J lost 17, with 18 bases in between. The CDR3 runs 11 residues. Filled out from reference TRBV2 and TRBJ1-4, the complete variable domain reads EPEVTQTPSHQVTQMGQEVILRCVPISNHLYFYWYRQILGQKVEFLVSFYNNEISEKSEIFDDQFSVERPDGSNFTLKIRSTKLEDSAMYFCASGLRGLRFFGSGTQLSVL.

There are a few counts of this clone. V is TRBV19 and J is TRBJ1-1; 7 bases map to TRBD1. The CDR3 is 14 amino acids. CDR1 LNHDA and CDR2 SQIVND come from the germline V gene (reference sequence). V gave up 6 bases and J gave up 1 base; unmatched junction bases: 5. For the CDR3, the DNA is TGTGCCAGTAGGTTGGACAGGACGAACACTGAAGCTTTCTTT. Encoded protein: CASRLDRTNTEAFF.

The gene calls are TRBV15 and TRBJ1-1; no clear D gene. Per germline, CDR1 LNHNV and CDR2 YYDKDF (reference sequence). V lost 1 base to trimming and J lost 7 bases, with 4 bases between them. The CDR3 contains 11 residues. CDR3 sequence (DNA): TGTGCCACCAGCAGAGCTAATGAAGCTTTCTTT. It is translated as CATSRANEAFF.

The chain employs TRBV9 and TRBJ2-1, with 10 bases matching TRBD2. This CDR3 comprises 13 residues. CDR1 SGDLS and CDR2 YYNGEE come from the germline V gene. V lost 4 bases and J lost 9; bases outside the gene matches: 4. The CDR3 nucleotides are TGTGCCAGCAGCCCAGCGGGGGGGGTTGAGCAGTTCTTC. Translated, it gives CASSPAGGVEQFF. Supplemented by reference TRBV9 and TRBJ2-1, the full variable domain reads DSGVTQTPKHLITATGQRVTLRCSPRSGDLSVYWYQQSLDQGLQFLIQYYNGEERAKGNILERFSAQQFPDLHSELNLSSLELGDSALYFCASSPAGGVEQFFGPGTRLTVL.

Concerning this clone: At the DNA level, this CDR3 is encoded by other sequences in the same sample as well. The chain links TRBV9 to TRBJ1-1; D not certain. The CDR3 runs to 12 residues. The germline CDR1 and CDR2 sequences are SGDLS and YYNGEE. The germline V and J ends were trimmed by 4 bases and 5 bases, with 9 bases remaining between them. This chain's CDR3 is CASSLTGTEAFF. CDR3 coding DNA: TGTGCCAGCAGCCTGACTGGTACTGAAGCTTTCTTT.

V gene TRBV11-1 combines with J gene TRBJ2-3; the match to TRBD1 covers 7 bases. This CDR3 has 16 residues. V lost 5 bases, J lost 0 bases, and 8 bases stayed unmatched. Germline assignment: CDR1 SGHAT and CDR2 FQDESV (reference sequence). CDR3 sequence reads: CASSQGQSYSTDTQYF. The DNA of the CDR3 is TGTGCCAGCAGCCAGGGACAGTCCTATAGCACAGATACGCAGTATTTT.

The CDR3 nucleotides read TGTGCCAGCAGCCTCCGGGCCGGGGGGAATTCACCCCTCCACTTT. It codes for CASSLRAGGNSPLHF. V usage is TRBV2 and J usage is TRBJ1-6; possibly TRBD1 for D (5 bases). Germline V CDR1 and CDR2: SNHLY, FYNNEI. The CDR3 is 15 amino acids. V was shortened by 6 bases and J by 7 bases, with 16 bases between the two germline ends.

In this sample, this clone turned up once. The chain has TRBV11-2 and TRBJ2-3; 7 nucleotides match TRBD2. V lost 7 bases, J lost 2 bases, and 9 bases stayed unmatched. CDR3 size: 15 residues. CDR1 SGHAT and CDR2 FQNNGV come from the germline V gene. The DNA of the CDR3 is TGTGCCAGCACACTGTACGAGCGGGACACAGATACGCAGTATTTT. Protein sequence: CASTLYERDTDTQYF.

The chain is built from TRBV11-2 and TRBJ1-5, with 7 positions matching TRBD1. The CDR3 is made up of 15 amino acids. The ends lost 5 bases at V and 5 bases at J; junction bases unmatched: 9. Germline CDR1 reads SGHAT; CDR2 reads FQNNGV. CDR3 nucleotides: TGTGCCAGCAGCCAGGGGGTAGGTTGGGATCAGCCCCAGCATTTT. Translating it yields CASSQGVGWDQPQHF.

This chain uses TRBV13 with TRBJ1-1, with D perhaps TRBD1 (5 bases). V was shortened by 2 bases and J by 10 bases, with 17 bases between the two germline ends. Germline V lookup: CDR1 PRHDT, CDR2 FYEKMQ (reference sequence). The CDR3 is 14 amino acids. This chain's CDR3 is CASSLQGLGEGAFF. CDR3 nucleotides: TGTGCCAGCAGCTTACAGGGTCTGGGGGAGGGAGCTTTCTTT.

The V call is TRBV19, the J call TRBJ1-1; D is uncertain. The CDR3 has 13 residues. The V gene lost 3 bases and the J gene lost 4 bases, with 9 bases spanning the gap. The germline CDR1 and CDR2 sequences are LNHDA and SQIVND (reference sequence). CDR3 nucleotides: TGTGCCAGTAGTATTAGGCCGGGCACTGAAGCTTTCTTT. Its translation: CASSIRPGTEAFF. Complete variable domain (other parts from reference TRBV19 and TRBJ1-1): DGGITQSPKYLFRKEGQNVTLSCEQNLNHDAMYWYRQDPGQGLRLIYYSQIVNDFQKGDIAEGYSVSREKKESFPLTVTSAQKNPTAFYLCASSIRPGTEAFFGQGTRLTVV.

J is TRBJ2-1 and V is TRBV12-3 or TRBV12-4; D not resolved. V was shortened by 3 bases and J by 9 bases, with 9 bases between the two germline ends. This CDR3 has 12 residues. The CDR3 coding sequence is TGTGCCAGCAGTTTTCGGAGAGGTGAGCAGTTCTTC. Translating gives CASSFRRGEQFF.

The rearrangement links TRBV3-1 (or the pseudogene TRBV3-2) to TRBJ1-5; the D gene is possibly TRBD1 (5 bases). Deletions cut 0 bases from V and 7 bases from J, with 16 bases between. The length of the CDR3 is 16 residues. Germline CDR1 is LGHDT and CDR2 is YNNKEL (reference sequence). CDR3 protein: CASSQDWGGTGQPQHF. The CDR3 bases are TGTGCCAGCAGCCAAGATTGGGGGGGTACGGGGCAGCCCCAGCATTTT.

The chain combines TRBV15 with TRBJ1-1, with a tentative D call TRBD1 (5 bases). The germline V and J ends were trimmed by 3 bases and 4 bases, with 15 bases remaining between them. Per the germline V gene, CDR1 is LNHNV and CDR2 is YYDKDF (reference sequence). The CDR3 contains 15 residues. The CDR3 DNA sequence: TGTGCCACCAGCAGGTCACGGGGGAATGGCACTGAAGCTTTCTTT. Its translation is CATSRSRGNGTEAFF.

V and J are TRBV25-1 and TRBJ1-5, with unresolved D. Trimming took off 4 bases at V and 3 bases at J, with 10 bases between the two ends. CDR3 length: 14 residues. CDR1 MGHDK and CDR2 SYGVNS come from the germline V gene. CDR3 region: CASSGPGDNQPQHF. Here the CDR3 DNA reads TGTGCCAGCAGTGGGCCAGGCGACAATCAGCCCCAGCATTTT.

V usage is TRBV4-1 and J usage is TRBJ1-2, with D perhaps matching TRBD1 (5 bases). The CDR3 loop spans 16 amino acids. From germline, CDR1 is MGHRA and CDR2 YSYEKL. The V end lost 1 base, the J end lost 3 bases, and 15 bases lay between the germline ends. This chain's CDR3 is CASSQVVTVVDYGYTF. In nucleotides, the CDR3 is TGCGCCAGCAGCCAAGTAGTGACAGTGGTAGACTATGGCTACACCTTC.

The chain recombines TRBV6-1 with TRBJ2-7; D is possibly TRBD1 (7 bases). This CDR3 has 14 amino acids. Germline CDR1 is MNHNS and CDR2 is SASEGT. Trimming took 1 base from V and 4 from J, leaving 11 bases between them. CDR3 nucleotide sequence: TGTGCCAGCAGTGAAGGCGCAGGGGGGTACGAGCAGTACTTC. Translating it yields CASSEGAGGYEQYF.

The gene calls are TRBV28 and TRBJ2-5, with D perhaps TRBD1 (5 bases). CDR1 is MDHEN, CDR2 SYDVKM, per germline. The V and J ends lost 6 bases and 3 bases respectively, with 11 bases between them. This CDR3 has 13 amino acids. The chain's CDR3 is CASRPSGKETQYF. The CDR3 nucleotides read TGTGCCAGCAGACCCTCAGGGAAAGAGACCCAGTACTTC.

V and J are TRBV27 and TRBJ1-1, with 8 bases lining up with TRBD1. Germline CDR1 and CDR2: MNHEY and SMNVEV (reference sequence). The CDR3 is 15 amino acids. The junction had 14 bases not matched to a gene; V was cut back by 6 bases and J by 8 bases. CDR3 bases: TGTGCCAGCAGCCCCGGGACAGGCCCCTATCTCGAAGCTTTCTTT. Protein product: CASSPGTGPYLEAFF.

The V and J genes are TRBV5-1 and TRBJ1-1; 7 bases are a match to TRBD1. The CDR3 is 16 residues long. V lost 3 bases to trimming and J lost 3 bases; unmatched junction nucleotides: 11. The germline V gene encodes CDR1 SGHRS and CDR2 YFSETQ. CDR3 nucleotide sequence: TGCGCCAGCAGCTCCCGCCCGACAGGGAGGTACACTGAAGCTTTCTTT. Translation gives CASSSRPTGRYTEAFF.

CDR3 nucleotides: TGTGCCAGCAGTTACAGACAGGGCCACTCTGGAAACACCATATATTTT. This gives the protein CASSYRQGHSGNTIYF. V and J are TRBV6-5 and TRBJ1-3, with 7 positions matching TRBD1. This CDR3 has 16 amino acids. Per germline, CDR1 MNHEY and CDR2 SVGAGI. Trimming cost V 2 bases and J 0 bases; bases outside gene matches: 4.